The rows below give T cell receptor beta chains drawn from one sample of a study of cytomegalovirus exposure and HLA in healthy donors. The method was immunoSEQ multiplex PCR; TCRdb's version includes in-frame clones alone and lacks a portion of them. The sample shows roughly 180,000 clones, roughly a tenth of them seen only once. Sequencing was carried out using PBMCs. The receptors derive from a woman aged 30 to 39 in good health and CMV-seropositive. The CDR3 runs from the conserved cysteine through the conserved F or W. D genes are given only for firm matches. Size is stated for part of the rows, as once, few or many counts, or as a class when the clone is expanded.

v_gene	j_gene	abundance	d_gene	CDR3aa	CDR3nt
TRBV5-4	TRBJ2-7	NA	NA	CASSLTPLAVGYEQYF	TGTGCCAGCAGCTTGACCCCCCTAGCAGTAGGCTACGAGCAGTACTTC
TRBV5-1	TRBJ2-1	NA	TRBD1	CASSFTGGYNEQFF	TGCGCCAGCAGCTTCACAGGGGGCTACAATGAGCAGTTCTTC
TRBV30	TRBJ2-5	NA	TRBD1	CAWNKQGVVGETQYF	TGTGCCTGGAACAAACAGGGGGTTGTAGGGGAGACCCAGTACTTC
TRBV2	TRBJ2-3	NA	NA	CASQKTESTDTQYF	TGTGCCAGCCAAAAGACAGAAAGCACAGATACGCAGTATTTT
TRBV5-1	TRBJ1-4	few	TRBD1	CASSFAGQSNEKLFF	TGCGCCAGCAGCTTCGCGGGACAGAGTAATGAAAAACTGTTTTTT
TRBV29-1	TRBJ2-7	few	TRBD2	CSVLTSGVLYEQYF	TGCAGCGTCTTGACTAGCGGAGTCCTCTACGAGCAGTACTTC
TRBV5-1	TRBJ1-1	NA	TRBD1	CASSSQGGDTEAFF	TGCGCCAGCAGCTCACAGGGGGGGGACACTGAAGCTTTCTTT
TRBV2	TRBJ1-1	few	NA	CASSRSTGNTEAFF	TGTGCCAGCAGTAGGTCTACAGGGAACACTGAAGCTTTCTTT
TRBV9	TRBJ2-3	few	TRBD2	CASSGAGGGADTQYF	TGTGCCAGCAGCGGAGCGGGAGGTGGAGCGGATACGCAGTATTTT
TRBV7-2	TRBJ2-2	NA	TRBD2	CASTGLAGGLGGELFF	TGTGCCAGCACCGGCCTAGCGGGAGGGCTAGGCGGGGAGCTGTTTTTT
TRBV5-1	TRBJ2-1	few	TRBD2	CATRDGLAGLGSYNEQFF	TGCGCCACCCGGGATGGACTAGCGGGGTTAGGGTCCTACAATGAGCAGTTCTTC
TRBV6-1	TRBJ1-2	NA	NA	CASSPRVKGDTF	TGTGCCAGCAGCCCCCGTGTTAAGGGGGACACCTTC
TRBV6-1	TRBJ1-5	few	NA	CASSEGAGRNQPQHF	TGTGCCAGCAGTGAAGGTGCAGGGAGGAATCAGCCCCAGCATTTT
TRBV5-6	TRBJ2-5	NA	TRBD2	CASSQTSGGQETQYF	TGTGCCAGCAGCCAAACTAGCGGAGGCCAAGAGACCCAGTACTTC
TRBV14	TRBJ2-7	NA	NA	CASSQETARSYEQYF	TGTGCCAGCAGCCAAGAGACAGCGCGATCCTACGAGCAGTACTTC
TRBV5-4	TRBJ2-1	few	TRBD2	CASSLWRRLAGVGEQFF	TGTGCCAGCAGCTTGTGGAGAAGACTAGCGGGAGTGGGTGAGCAGTTCTTC
TRBV6-1	TRBJ2-7	few	TRBD1	CAAEGTGGAYEQYF	TGTGCCGCCGAAGGGACAGGGGGCGCCTACGAGCAGTACTTC
TRBV9	TRBJ2-5	few	NA	CASSVSRSQRETQYF	TGTGCCAGCAGCGTGAGTCGATCGCAGCGGGAGACCCAGTACTTC
TRBV6-5	TRBJ1-1	NA	NA	CASTLDRRADTEAFF	TGTGCCAGCACCCTAGATAGGCGGGCGGACACTGAAGCTTTCTTT
TRBV7-9	TRBJ2-5	NA	NA	CASSPQSGEETQYF	TGTGCCAGCAGCCCACAATCAGGGGAAGAGACCCAGTACTTC
TRBV5-4	TRBJ2-3	few	TRBD2	CASSLRASGEDTQYF	TGTGCCAGCAGCTTGAGGGCTAGCGGAGAGGATACGCAGTATTTT
TRBV5-1	TRBJ2-5	NA	NA	CASSLVPPRDKLSWEQYF	TGCGCCAGCAGCTTGGTGCCCCCTCGGGACAAATTGTCGTGGGAGCAGTACTTC
TRBV6-1	TRBJ2-2	NA	TRBD2	CASSRLAANTGELFF	TGTGCCAGCAGCAGACTAGCCGCGAACACCGGGGAGCTGTTTTTT
TRBV5-1	TRBJ2-3	NA	TRBD1	CASSLVGQGVTDTQYF	TGCGCCAGCAGCTTGGTGGGACAGGGCGTCACAGATACGCAGTATTTT
TRBV5-5	TRBJ1-2	NA	NA	CASSLEPPREYYGYTF	TGTGCCAGCAGCTTGGAGCCCCCCCGTGAGTACTATGGCTACACCTTC
TRBV9	TRBJ2-5	NA	NA	CASSVSSGSQYF	TGTGCCAGCAGCGTATCCAGCGGCTCCCAGTACTTC
TRBV5-4	TRBJ2-1	few	NA	CASSLDTTRGEQFF	TGTGCCAGCAGCTTGGACACGACCAGAGGTGAGCAGTTCTTC
TRBV29-1	TRBJ1-2	NA	NA	CSVEDTGSGYTF	TGCAGCGTTGAAGATACGGGGTCTGGCTACACCTTC
TRBV12-5	TRBJ2-5	few	TRBD1	CASGLGGQGSRETQYF	TGTGCTAGTGGTTTAGGGGGACAGGGAAGTAGGGAGACCCAGTACTTC
TRBV9	TRBJ2-1	NA	TRBD2	CASSGSGENYNEQFF	TGTGCCAGCAGCGGTAGCGGGGAAAACTACAATGAGCAGTTCTTC
TRBV2	TRBJ2-3	NA	TRBD1	CASSYRDRITDTQYF	TGTGCCAGCAGTTACCGGGACAGGATCACAGATACGCAGTATTTT
TRBV5-4	TRBJ2-1	few	TRBD1	CASSLVGQGGVEQFF	TGTGCCAGCAGCTTGGTGGGACAGGGGGGCGTTGAGCAGTTCTTC
TRBV7-3	TRBJ2-1	NA	TRBD2	CASSPWEGLYNEQFF	TGTGCCAGCAGCCCATGGGAGGGCCTTTACAATGAGCAGTTCTTC
TRBV2	TRBJ2-1	few	TRBD2	CAYSGTSGLDEQFF	TGTGCTTATTCCGGGACTAGTGGACTCGATGAGCAGTTCTTC
TRBV30	TRBJ1-2	NA	NA	CAWSSQEGGNYGYTF	TGTGCCTGGAGCAGTCAAGAGGGAGGGAACTATGGCTACACCTTC
TRBV5-1	TRBJ2-5	few	TRBD2	CASSSAGIPGGTQYF	TGCGCCAGCAGCAGTGCAGGGATTCCGGGGGGGACCCAGTACTTC
TRBV10-3	TRBJ1-4	few	TRBD1	CAISGTGGRKEKLFF	TGTGCCATCAGTGGGACAGGGGGCCGGAAGGAAAAACTGTTTTTT
TRBV5-1	TRBJ2-7	NA	TRBD2	CASRSTASGGGEQYF	TGCGCCAGCCGCTCTACCGCCTCGGGGGGGGGCGAGCAGTACTTC
TRBV11-2	TRBJ2-1	few	TRBD2	CASSETTSGSGEQFF	TGTGCCAGCAGCGAGACGACTAGCGGGAGCGGTGAGCAGTTCTTC
TRBV10-3	TRBJ1-2	few	TRBD1	CAIMGQGHYGYTF	TGTGCCATCATGGGACAGGGCCACTATGGCTACACCTTC
TRBV29-1	TRBJ2-5	NA	NA	CSVDAAGEGETQYF	TGCAGCGTTGACGCGGCAGGGGAAGGAGAGACCCAGTACTTC
TRBV9	TRBJ1-2	NA	NA	CASSPRTHGYTF	TGTGCCAGCAGCCCTAGGACTCATGGCTACACCTTC